The sample holds a few counts of the clone carrying this T cell receptor beta chain. Its antigen is undetermined. The CDR3 consists of 18 residues. Germline lookup yields CDR1 SGHVS and CDR2 FNYEAQ. V lost 5 bases and J lost 4, with 27 bases in between. This sample was taken from a study of shared clonotypes between healthy human individuals. Study conclusions and caveats: The sole specimen, blood, was sampled, and tissue repertoires likely differ.

Ten immunoSEQ deep assay plates held the unsorted PBMC DNA. Data came from immunoSEQ multiplex PCR; TCRdb stores just in-frame clones and leaves some out. The sample carries roughly 500,000 clones, around 78% recorded once. Donors, without exception, were Caucasian adults residing in Nashville, Tennessee. The sequence came from a woman aged 35 to 49 in good health. Some clones in this sample may be carry-over from other donors' samples. This chain joins TRBV7-6 and TRBJ2-7; either TRBD1 or TRBD2 may fit D (6 bases each). Sample: PBMCs. For the CDR3, the DNA is TGTGCCAGCAGCCTAGGAATAGAGGGGGGCGCGGTACCTTACGAGCAGTACTTC. It yields the protein CASSLGIEGGAVPYEQYF.